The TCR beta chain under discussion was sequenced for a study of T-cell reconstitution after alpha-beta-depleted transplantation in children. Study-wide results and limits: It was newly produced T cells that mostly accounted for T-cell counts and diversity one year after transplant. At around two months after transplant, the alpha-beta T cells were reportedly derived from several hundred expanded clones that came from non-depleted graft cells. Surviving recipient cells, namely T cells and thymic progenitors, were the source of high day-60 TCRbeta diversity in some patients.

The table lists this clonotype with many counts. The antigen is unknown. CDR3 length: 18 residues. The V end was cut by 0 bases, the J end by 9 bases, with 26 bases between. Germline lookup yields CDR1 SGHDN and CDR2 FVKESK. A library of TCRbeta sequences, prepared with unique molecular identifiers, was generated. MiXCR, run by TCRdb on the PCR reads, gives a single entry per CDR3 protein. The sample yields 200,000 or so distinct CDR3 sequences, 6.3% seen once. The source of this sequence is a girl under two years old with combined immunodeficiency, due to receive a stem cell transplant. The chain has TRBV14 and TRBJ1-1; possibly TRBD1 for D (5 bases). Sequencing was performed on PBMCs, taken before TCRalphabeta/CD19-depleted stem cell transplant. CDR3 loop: CASSQDPPRGKGLLQAFF. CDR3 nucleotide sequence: TGTGCCAGCAGCCAAGATCCCCCAAGGGGCAAAGGACTCCTCCAAGCTTTCTTT.